Listed here are 28 T cell receptor beta chains from one sample, sequenced in a study of lymphopenia after photon versus proton radiotherapy. TCRdb's table, derived via immunoSEQ multiplex PCR, lists solely in-frame clones and lacks some. The repertoire holds 65,000 to 85,000 clones, just under 95% seen once, with around 2.2% in the top ten. This specimen consisted of peripheral blood, obtained from a patient treated with photon-based radiotherapy. These receptors all come from a woman aged 40 to 49 with cholangiocarcinoma.

The chain couples TRBV2 to TRBJ2-5, with 13 positions matching TRBD2. Germline V gene data show CDR1 as SNHLY and CDR2 as FYNNEI. Losses at the gene ends were 4 bases for V and 6 bases for J; bases not matched to a gene: 8. This CDR3 has 16 amino acids. CDR3 nucleotides: TGTGCCAGCAGTGGGACTAGCGGGGGTCCCCTAAAGACCCAGTACTTC. This codes for CASSGTSGGPLKTQYF. The full variable domain, with the rest looked up from reference TRBV2 and TRBJ2-5, is EPEVTQTPSHQVTQMGQEVILRCVPISNHLYFYWYRQILGQKVEFLVSFYNNEISEKSEIFDDQFSVERPDGSNFTLKIRSTKLEDSAMYFCASSGTSGGPLKTQYFGPGTRLLVL.

The V and J genes are TRBV7-9 and TRBJ2-5; D gene ambiguous. The CDR3 spans 13 residues. V was pared by 3 bases and J by 2 bases, with 7 bases between. Looked up from germline, CDR1 is SEHNR and CDR2 is FQNEAQ (reference sequence). Here the CDR3 DNA reads TGTGCCAGCAGCTTTTGGGAACAAGAGACCCAGTACTTC. This sequence encodes CASSFWEQETQYF.

This chain links TRBV6-5 with TRBJ2-7; D is perhaps TRBD2 (5 bases). The CDR3 has 12 amino acids. CDR1 is MNHEY, CDR2 SVGAGI, per germline. Trimming pared 6 bases from V and 8 bases from J, leaving 14 bases between. CDR3 loop: CASSEPPGKQYF. CDR3 nucleotide sequence: TGTGCCAGCAGCGAACCTCCCGGGAAGCAGTACTTC.

The gene calls are TRBV7-9 and TRBJ1-1; D unclear. With 8 bases removed from V and 7 bases from J, the gap between germline ends came to 11 bases. Germline CDR1 SEHNR, CDR2 FQNEAQ (reference sequence). This CDR3 contains 11 residues. CDR3 coding DNA: TGTGCCAGCCTCGAAGGGAGTGAAGCTTTCTTT. It codes for CASLEGSEAFF.

CDR3 residues: CASSALFQGSSYNSPLHF. DNA for the CDR3: TGTGCCAGCAGTGCGCTTTTTCAGGGGAGCTCCTATAATTCACCCCTCCACTTT. The V call is TRBV6-1, the J call TRBJ1-6, with a possible D match to TRBD1 (6 bases). V was clipped by 4 bases and J by 0 bases, with 16 bases between them. CDR3 length equals 18 residues. Germline V gene data show CDR1 as MNHNS and CDR2 as SASEGT.

The chain carries TRBV7-2 and TRBJ1-1, with unresolved D. The germline CDR1 and CDR2 sequences are SGHTA and FQGNSA. V lost 6 bases and J lost 4, with 12 bases in between. The CDR3 runs 13 residues. CDR3 nucleotides: TGTGCCAGCAGTGCCCGGACTGGCACTGAAGCTTTCTTT. It encodes CASSARTGTEAFF.

The V call is TRBV7-3, the J call TRBJ2-1, with D perhaps TRBD1 or TRBD2 (6 bases each). The CDR3 has 14 residues. V was pared by 3 bases and J by 7 bases, with 13 bases between. Per the germline V gene, CDR1 is SGHTA and CDR2 is FQGTGA. The DNA for the CDR3 is TGTGCCAGCAGCTTGTCGGGGGCGCTGAATGAGCAGTTCTTC. Encoded protein: CASSLSGALNEQFF.

The V gene is TRBV4-3, the J gene TRBJ2-5; 10 bases are shared with TRBD2. The length of the CDR3 is 19 residues. V shed 0 bases, J shed 2 bases, and the junction held 12 bases outside the gene matches. Germline V gene data show CDR1 as LGHNA and CDR2 as YSLEER. The CDR3, as DNA: TGCGCCAGCAGCCAAGATCCAGCGGGAGGGCCCGCCAAACAAGAGACCCAGTACTTC. Amino acids: CASSQDPAGGPAKQETQYF.

The chain uses TRBV4-1 and TRBJ1-4, with 8 bases that match TRBD1. The trim removed 1 base at V and 5 bases at J, leaving 9 bases unmatched. CDR1 is MGHRA, CDR2 YSYEKL, per germline. CDR3 size: 17 residues. The CDR3 DNA reads TGCGCCAGCAGCCAAGCGGACAGGGCGGGGAGCAATGAAAAACTGTTTTTT. Protein product: CASSQADRAGSNEKLFF.

V is TRBV19 and J is TRBJ2-1; TRBD2 agrees at 9 bases. The germline gives CDR1 LNHDA, CDR2 SQIVND (reference sequence). V lost 9 bases, J lost 8 bases, and 2 bases stayed unmatched. CDR3 size: 11 residues. The CDR3 DNA sequence: TGTGCCAGCCGACTAGCGGATGAGCAGTTCTTC. Translation gives CASRLADEQFF.

The chain employs TRBV2 and TRBJ1-5, with a tentative D call TRBD1 (5 bases). The V gene lost 3 bases and the J gene lost 2 bases, with 11 bases spanning the gap. The CDR3 runs 15 residues. Germline-derived CDR1 and CDR2 are SNHLY and FYNNEI. CDR3 bases: TGTGCCAGCAGTGACCAAGTGGGGGGCAATCAGCCCCAGCATTTT. As protein: CASSDQVGGNQPQHF.

This clone was detected a few times. CDR3 coding DNA: TGTGCCAGCAGGGCCACTACCTCTGGGGCCAACGTCCTGACTTTC. Its protein product is CASRATTSGANVLTF. The chain joins TRBV2 to TRBJ2-6, with D unclear. CDR3 length: 15 residues. Germline V gene data show CDR1 as SNHLY and CDR2 as FYNNEI. Trimming took 6 bases from V and 0 from J, leaving 9 bases between them.

A single count supports this clone. The chain employs TRBV7-3 and TRBJ2-3; TRBD2 is a possible D gene (7 bases). Germline values: CDR1 SGHTA, CDR2 FQGTGA. This CDR3 contains 15 residues. V lost 2 bases and J lost 3, with 12 bases in between. CDR3 DNA sequence: TGTGCCAGCAGCTTACGCGGGGGCAGGACAGATACGCAGTATTTT. Protein sequence: CASSLRGGRTDTQYF.

The chain uses TRBV7-2 and TRBJ1-6; D remains ambiguous. Germline values: CDR1 SGHTA, CDR2 FQGNSA. The V and J ends lost 5 bases and 0 bases respectively, with 17 bases between them. There are 18 residues in the CDR3. CDR3 sequence reads: CASSPRTGKSSYNSPLHF. CDR3 coding DNA: TGTGCCAGCAGCCCACGTACGGGGAAGTCCTCCTATAATTCACCCCTCCACTTT.

This clone was seen more than once but under ten times. The chain is built from TRBV4-1 and TRBJ2-2; D perhaps matches TRBD2 (6 bases). The CDR3 spans 19 residues. Trimming shortened V by 0 bases and J by 5 bases, and 22 bases separated the two germline ends. Germline assignment: CDR1 MGHRA and CDR2 YSYEKL. CDR3 nucleotide sequence: TGCGCCAGCAGCCAAGAAAAAGTACGGGGCAGGGCGGGAACCGGGGAGCTGTTTTTT. Its translation: CASSQEKVRGRAGTGELFF.

V gene TRBV7-9 combines with J gene TRBJ2-3, with D perhaps being TRBD1 or TRBD2 (5 bases each). In germline, CDR1 is SEHNR, CDR2 FQNEAQ (reference sequence). The CDR3 extends over 17 amino acids. Trimming left V 3 bases short and J 3 bases short, with 19 bases between. CDR3 coding DNA: TGTGCCAGCAGCTTCAGGGCCGGAGGACGGCCAACAGATACGCAGTATTTT. This encodes CASSFRAGGRPTDTQYF. The full variable domain, its missing parts supplied by reference TRBV7-9 and TRBJ2-3, is DTGVSQNPRHKITKRGQNVTFRCDPISEHNRLYWYRQTLGQGPEFLTYFQNEAQLEKSRLLSDRFSAERPKGSFSTLEIQRTEQGDSAMYLCASSFRAGGRPTDTQYFGPGTRLTVL.

This clone was recorded only once. The chain employs TRBV19 and TRBJ2-2, with D unclear. Germline-derived CDR1 and CDR2 are LNHDA and SQIVND (reference sequence). This CDR3 has 13 amino acids. Trimming took 3 bases from V and 10 from J, leaving 12 bases between them. The CDR3 nucleotides are TGTGCCAGTAGTATTGGGTTAGTCGTGGAGCTGTTTTTT. Translating it yields CASSIGLVVELFF.

This clone is labeled as medium-sized. The rearrangement uses TRBV28 and TRBJ2-7; D is unresolved. Germline V lookup: CDR1 MDHEN, CDR2 SYDVKM. Between the trimmed V and J ends, which lost 5 bases and 4 bases, there was a span of 9 bases. The CDR3 sequence is 12 residues long. The chain's CDR3 is CASSVMNYEQYF. The CDR3 DNA reads as TGTGCCAGCAGTGTTATGAATTACGAGCAGTACTTC.

This clone was seen a single time. The chain joins TRBV6-1 to TRBJ2-7, with D tentatively TRBD2 (7 bases). Germline V gene lookup returns CDR1 MNHNS and CDR2 SASEGT. Trimming shortened V by 4 bases and J by 2 bases, and 18 bases separated the two germline ends. The CDR3 is 16 residues long. CDR3 sequence reads: CASSGQEGGNAYEQYF. Here the CDR3 DNA reads TGTGCCAGCAGTGGACAGGAGGGAGGGAATGCCTACGAGCAGTACTTC.

This sequence joins TRBV4-1 and TRBJ2-7, with D unresolved. The CDR3 spans 15 residues. V dropped 2 bases and J dropped 2 bases, with 13 bases sitting between them. The germline CDR1 and CDR2 sequences are MGHRA and YSYEKL. The DNA for the CDR3 is TGCGCCAGCAGCCAAACCCGGGCGGCCGCCTACGAGCAGTACTTC. It yields the protein CASSQTRAAAYEQYF.

This clone has just one count. V is TRBV5-6 and J is TRBJ1-1; D uncertain. The length of the CDR3 is 13 residues. From germline, CDR1 is SGHDT and CDR2 YYEEEE. Deletions cut 0 bases from V and 2 bases from J, with 5 bases between. In DNA form, the CDR3 reads TGTGCCAGCAGCTTGGGAACTAACACTGAAGCTTTCTTT. Protein: CASSLGTNTEAFF.

The chain uses TRBV27 and TRBJ1-4; tentatively, D is TRBD1 (5 bases). This CDR3 comprises 13 residues. V lost 6 bases, J lost 5 bases, and 10 bases lay in between. CDR1 is MNHEY and CDR2 is SMNVEV in the germline V gene (reference sequence). CDR3 in DNA: TGTGCCAGCAGCCGGGGCCCCAATGAAAAACTGTTTTTT. Amino acids: CASSRGPNEKLFF.

The J gene is TRBJ2-5, the V gene TRBV9, with D unclear. This CDR3 contains 15 residues. CDR1 and CDR2 from the germline V gene are SGDLS and YYNGEE. The V end lost 0 bases, the J end lost 5 bases, and 14 bases lay between the germline ends. The CDR3 loop reads CASSVGTTVLETQYF. The DNA of the CDR3 is TGTGCCAGCAGCGTAGGAACCACCGTTCTCGAGACCCAGTACTTC. Combining the CDR3 with reference TRBV9 and TRBJ2-5 gives the whole variable domain DSGVTQTPKHLITATGQRVTLRCSPRSGDLSVYWYQQSLDQGLQFLIQYYNGEERAKGNILERFSAQQFPDLHSELNLSSLELGDSALYFCASSVGTTVLETQYFGPGTRLLVL.

The V gene is TRBV28, the J gene TRBJ2-7; the match to TRBD1 covers 10 bases. The CDR3 loop spans 15 amino acids. V was pared by 4 bases and J by 4 bases, with 7 bases of the junction left unmatched. From germline, CDR1 is MDHEN and CDR2 SYDVKM. The CDR3 sequence: CASSSRGDRGYEQYF. The CDR3 region has the DNA TGTGCCAGCAGTTCTAGAGGGGACAGGGGATACGAGCAGTACTTC.

V is TRBV5-4 and J is TRBJ1-2, with unresolved D. The CDR3 has 14 amino acids. V lost 1 base, J lost 5 bases, and 12 bases lay in between. CDR1 SGHNT and CDR2 YYREEE come from the germline V gene (reference sequence). The CDR3 nucleotides read TGTGCCAGCAGCTTGCCCCAGGTTGGGTATGGCTACACCTTC. Its translation is CASSLPQVGYGYTF. Filled out from reference TRBV5-4 and TRBJ1-2, the complete variable domain reads ETGVTQSPTHLIKTRGQQVTLRCSSQSGHNTVSWYQQALGQGPQFIFQYYREEENGRGNFPPRFSGLQFPNYSSELNVNALELDDSALYLCASSLPQVGYGYTFGSGTRLTVV.

CDR3 amino acids: CASSLSDGSSYEQYF. The CDR3 DNA reads TGTGCCAGCTCACTCTCGGACGGAAGCTCCTACGAGCAGTACTTC. The chain has TRBV18 and TRBJ2-7; D is unclear. The germline V gene has CDR1 KGHSH and CDR2 LQKENI. The V and J ends lost 4 bases and 0 bases respectively, with 13 bases between them. The CDR3 runs 15 residues. The complete variable domain, with remaining parts taken from reference TRBV18 and TRBJ2-7, reads NAGVMQNPRHLVRRRGQEARLRCSPMKGHSHVYWYRQLPEEGLKFMVYLQKENIIDESGMPKERFSAEFPKEGPSILRIQQVVRGDSAAYFCASSLSDGSSYEQYFGPGTRLTVT.

The chain is built from TRBV2 and TRBJ2-7; 7 bases map to TRBD1. Germline CDR1 and CDR2: SNHLY and FYNNEI. J lost 4 bases, V lost 0 bases, and 6 bases had no gene match. The CDR3 sequence is 15 residues long. Written as DNA, the CDR3 is TGTGCCAGCAGTGAAGCAGGGGGCGAAGGTTACGAGCAGTACTTC. The encoded protein is CASSEAGGEGYEQYF.

V usage is TRBV7-9 and J usage is TRBJ2-3; 10 nucleotides align to TRBD2. The trim removed 5 bases at V and 4 bases at J, leaving 6 bases unmatched. The germline CDR1 and CDR2 sequences are SEHNR and FQNEAQ (reference sequence). The CDR3 is 15 amino acids. CDR3 nucleotides: TGTGCCAGCAGCCCTAGCGGGAGTGCAGCAGATACGCAGTATTTT. Translation: CASSPSGSAADTQYF.